This T cell receptor beta chain is from a study of shared clonotypes between healthy human individuals. The junction had 8 bases not matched to a gene; V was cut back by 0 bases and J by 6 bases. Germline CDR1 reads MNHNS; CDR2 reads SASEGT. The CDR3 runs 16 residues. The table came from immunoSEQ multiplex PCR; TCRdb's copy has only in-frame clones and leaves some out. The table lists some 2.3 million clones, over 90% of them singletons. This TCR was sampled from a man in his late teens or twenties in good health. Some clones in this sample may be carry-over from other donors' samples. This chain links TRBV6-1 with TRBJ1-5; 7 positions match TRBD1. What was sequenced was naive CD4+ T cells from PBMCs. Indicated subset: CD45RA+ positively selected. The DNA of the CDR3 is TGTGCCAGCAGTGAAGCGCCCACAGGGGTGGTTCAGCCCCAGCATTTT. This sequence encodes CASSEAPTGVVQPQHF.